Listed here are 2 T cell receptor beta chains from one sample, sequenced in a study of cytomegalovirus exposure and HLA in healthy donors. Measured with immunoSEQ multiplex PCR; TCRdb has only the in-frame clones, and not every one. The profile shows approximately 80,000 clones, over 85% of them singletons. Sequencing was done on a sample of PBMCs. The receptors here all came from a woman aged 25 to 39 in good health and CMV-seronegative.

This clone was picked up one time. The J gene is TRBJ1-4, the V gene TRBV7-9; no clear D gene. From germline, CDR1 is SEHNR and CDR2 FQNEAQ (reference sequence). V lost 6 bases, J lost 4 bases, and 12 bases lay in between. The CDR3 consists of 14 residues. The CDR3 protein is CASRKSVNNEKLFF. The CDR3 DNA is TGTGCCAGCAGAAAGTCGGTGAATAATGAAAAACTGTTTTTT.

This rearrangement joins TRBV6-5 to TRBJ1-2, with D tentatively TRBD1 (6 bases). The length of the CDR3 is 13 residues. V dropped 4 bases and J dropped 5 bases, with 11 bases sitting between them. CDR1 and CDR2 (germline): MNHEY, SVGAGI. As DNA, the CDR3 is TGTGCCAGCAGTTTTGACAGGAAATATGGCTACACCTTC. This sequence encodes CASSFDRKYGYTF.